The rows below give T cell receptor beta chains drawn from one sample of a study of T-cell reconstitution after alpha-beta-depleted transplantation in children. MiXCR was run by TCRdb on the PCR reads, yielding one entry per CDR3 protein. The sample holds hundreds of thousands of distinct CDR3 sequences, roughly 10% seen once. Sample: PBMCs, taken before TCRalphabeta/CD19-depleted stem cell transplant. The source is a child younger than two with acute myeloid leukemia, due to receive a stem cell transplant. Both conserved end residues are part of each CDR3. D genes are given only for firm matches. Rows give clone size only sometimes, using once, few, many, or a class for an expanded clone.

size,D,J,V,DNA,CDR3
many,.,TRBJ1-1,TRBV20-1,TGCAGTGTCGGGAGCCCTGAAGCTTTCTTT,CSVGSPEAFF
few,.,TRBJ2-2,TRBV29-1,TGCAGCGTTGAGACCACCGGGGAGCTGTTTTTT,CSVETTGELFF
many,.,TRBJ1-5,TRBV2,TGTGCCACCCAAGGGACACGAAATCAGCCCCAGCATTTT,CATQGTRNQPQHF
many,TRBD1,TRBJ2-7,TRBV7-8,TGTGCCAGCAGCCAAGAAGGGGGACAGAGGTCCTACGAGCAGTACTTC,CASSQEGGQRSYEQYF
many,.,TRBJ2-2,TRBV5-1,TGCGCCAGCAGCCCGGACCGAAACCCCTACACCGGGGAGCTGTTTTTT,CASSPDRNPYTGELFF
many,.,TRBJ2-7,TRBV20-1,TGCAGTGCTAGAGATGAGGAAGAGCAGTACTTC,CSARDEEEQYF
many,TRBD1,TRBJ1-1,TRBV12-3/TRBV12-4,TGTGCCAGCAGGAGGGACAGGGTGGGGACTGAAGCTTTCTTT,CASRRDRVGTEAFF
many,TRBD2,TRBJ2-1,TRBV6-5,TGTGCCAGCAGTTCCGGGACTAGCGGGAACAATGAGCAGTTCTTC,CASSSGTSGNNEQFF
many,TRBD2,TRBJ2-1,TRBV12-3/TRBV12-4,TGTGCCAGCAGTTTAGTGCTAGCGGGGGACAATGAGCAGTTCTTC,CASSLVLAGDNEQFF
many,.,TRBJ2-7,TRBV5-1,TGCGCCAGCAGCTTGGTACAGGGTGAGACAGCCTCTCCGGAGCAGTACTTC,CASSLVQGETASPEQYF
many,.,TRBJ2-3,TRBV12-3/TRBV12-4,TGTGCCAGCAGTTTAATGTTAGGGACGGCAGATACGCAGTATTTT,CASSLMLGTADTQYF
few,.,TRBJ1-2,TRBV5-1,TGCGCCAGCGGCTCAGGGCCCTTAGATCCCTATGGCTACACCTTC,CASGSGPLDPYGYTF
many,.,TRBJ2-1,TRBV12-3/TRBV12-4,TGTGCCAGCAGTTTGGGGGGGGGCGGTGAGCAGTTCTTC,CASSLGGGGEQFF
many,TRBD1,TRBJ1-4,TRBV9,TGTGCCAGCAGCGAGCAGGGGGCTCGTGAAAAACTGTTTTTT,CASSEQGAREKLFF
.,TRBD2,TRBJ2-7,TRBV5-1,TGCGCCAGCAGCTTGCTAAGCGGGAGTAGCTACGAGCAGTACTTC,CASSLLSGSSYEQYF
many,TRBD1,TRBJ1-2,TRBV27,TGTGCCAGCAGTACCAACGGACAGGGGGCGCGGGACTATGGCTACACCTTC,CASSTNGQGARDYGYTF
many,.,TRBJ2-7,TRBV6-1,TGTGCCAGCAGGCGGAACTACGAGCAGTACTTC,CASRRNYEQYF
many,TRBD2,TRBJ2-1,TRBV9,TGTGCCAGCAGCTATGGGGGGAGGGAGGGCGATGAGCAGTTCTTC,CASSYGGREGDEQFF
many,TRBD2,TRBJ2-5,TRBV11-2,TGTGCCAGCAGCTTCGAGTGGGAGGGGGAGACCCAGTACTTC,CASSFEWEGETQYF
many,TRBD2,TRBJ2-7,TRBV16,TGTGCCAGCAGCCCCCTGACTAGCGTCTCCACCTACGAGCAGTACTTC,CASSPLTSVSTYEQYF
many,.,TRBJ1-5,TRBV6-2/TRBV6-3,TGTGCCAGCAGTTACTCTTCAGTTGGCAATCAGCCCCAGCATTTT,CASSYSSVGNQPQHF
many,TRBD2,TRBJ2-7,TRBV3-1,TGTGCCAGCGCGACGGGACTAGCGGGAGGAGTAACGCAGTACTTC,CASATGLAGGVTQYF
many,.,TRBJ2-1,TRBV28,TGTGCCAGCAAGGGGGTCCTATCCAATGAGCAGTTCTTC,CASKGVLSNEQFF
many,TRBD1,TRBJ1-2,TRBV15,TGTGCCACCAGTAGTAAGGACAGGACGGCAGGCTACACCTTC,CATSSKDRTAGYTF
.,.,TRBJ2-6,TRBV13,TGTGCCAGCGGCTTTGGGCTCCCTGGGAGCTCTGGGGCCAACGTCCTGACTTTC,CASGFGLPGSSGANVLTF
many,.,TRBJ1-4,TRBV7-2,TGTGCCAGCAGCTTAGGACAGGAAAAACTGTTTTTT,CASSLGQEKLFF
.,TRBD1,TRBJ2-6,TRBV6-1,TGTGCCAGCAGTGAAAGAATGACAGGGCCTGGGGCCAACGTCCTGACTTTC,CASSERMTGPGANVLTF
many,.,TRBJ1-5,TRBV7-9,TGTGCCAGCAGCTTAGATGGGGTTAAAAATCAGCCCCAGCATTTT,CASSLDGVKNQPQHF
many,.,TRBJ2-7,TRBV5-1,TGCGCCAGCAGCTTGGACAGGGATGACCCCTACGAGCAGTACTTC,CASSLDRDDPYEQYF
.,.,TRBJ1-5,TRBV28,TGTGCCAGCGGCTCAGACAGTCCTAATCAGCCCCAGCATTTT,CASGSDSPNQPQHF